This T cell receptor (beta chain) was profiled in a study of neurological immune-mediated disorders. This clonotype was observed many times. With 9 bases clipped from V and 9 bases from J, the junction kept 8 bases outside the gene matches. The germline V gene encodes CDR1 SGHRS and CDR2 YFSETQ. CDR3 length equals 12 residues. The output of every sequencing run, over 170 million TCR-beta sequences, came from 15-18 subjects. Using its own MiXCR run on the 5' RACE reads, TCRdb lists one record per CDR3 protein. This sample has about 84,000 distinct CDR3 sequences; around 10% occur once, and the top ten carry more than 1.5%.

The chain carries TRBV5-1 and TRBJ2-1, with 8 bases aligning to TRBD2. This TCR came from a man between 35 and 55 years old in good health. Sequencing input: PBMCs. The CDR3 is CATTIRGGEQFF. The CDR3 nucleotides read TGCGCCACCACGATCCGGGGGGGTGAGCAGTTCTTC.